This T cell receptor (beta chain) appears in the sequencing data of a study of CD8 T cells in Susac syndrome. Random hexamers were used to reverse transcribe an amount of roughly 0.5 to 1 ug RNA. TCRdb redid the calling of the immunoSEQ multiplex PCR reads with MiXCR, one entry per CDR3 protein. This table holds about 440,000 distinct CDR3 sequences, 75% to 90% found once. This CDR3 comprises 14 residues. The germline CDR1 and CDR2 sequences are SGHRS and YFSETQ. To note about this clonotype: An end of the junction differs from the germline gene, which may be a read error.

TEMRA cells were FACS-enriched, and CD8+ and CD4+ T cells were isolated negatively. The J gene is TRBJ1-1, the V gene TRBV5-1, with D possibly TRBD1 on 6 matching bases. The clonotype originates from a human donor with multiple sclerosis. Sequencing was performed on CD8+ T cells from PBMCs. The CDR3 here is CASSWGRQGYEALF. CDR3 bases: TGCGCCAGCAGCTGGGGGAGGCAGGGGTACGAAGCTCTCTTT.